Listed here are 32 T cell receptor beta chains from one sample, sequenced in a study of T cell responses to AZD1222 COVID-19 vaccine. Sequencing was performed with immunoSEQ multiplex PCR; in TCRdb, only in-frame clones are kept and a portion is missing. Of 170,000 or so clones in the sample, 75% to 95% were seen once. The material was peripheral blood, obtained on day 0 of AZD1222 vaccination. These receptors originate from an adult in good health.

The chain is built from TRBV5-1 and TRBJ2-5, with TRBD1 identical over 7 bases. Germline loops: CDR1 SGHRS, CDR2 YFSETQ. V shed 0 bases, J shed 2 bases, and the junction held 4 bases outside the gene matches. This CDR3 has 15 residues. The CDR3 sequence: CASSLVKGAQETQYF. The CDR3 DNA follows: TGCGCCAGCAGCTTGGTGAAGGGGGCACAAGAGACCCAGTACTTC. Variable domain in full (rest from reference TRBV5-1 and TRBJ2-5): KAGVTQTPRYLIKTRGQQVTLSCSPISGHRSVSWYQQTPGQGLQFLFEYFSETQRNKGNFPGRFSGRQFSNSRSEMNVSTLELGDSALYLCASSLVKGAQETQYFGPGTRLLVL.

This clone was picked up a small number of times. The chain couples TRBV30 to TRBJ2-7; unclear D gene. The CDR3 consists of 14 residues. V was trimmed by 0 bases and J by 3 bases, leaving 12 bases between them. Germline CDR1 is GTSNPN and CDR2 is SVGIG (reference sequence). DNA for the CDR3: TGTGCCTGGAGTGTACGTTACATCTACTACGAGCAGTACTTC. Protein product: CAWSVRYIYYEQYF. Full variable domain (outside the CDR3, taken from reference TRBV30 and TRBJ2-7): SQTIHQWPATLVQPVGSPLSLECTVEGTSNPNLYWYRQAAGRGLQLLFYSVGIGQISSEVPQNLSASRPQDRQFILSSKKLLLSDSGFYLCAWSVRYIYYEQYFGPGTRLTVT.

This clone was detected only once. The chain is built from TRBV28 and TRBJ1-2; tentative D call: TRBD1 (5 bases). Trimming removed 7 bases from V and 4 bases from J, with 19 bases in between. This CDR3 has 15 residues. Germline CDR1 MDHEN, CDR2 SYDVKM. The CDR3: CASTPPGSRVYGYTF. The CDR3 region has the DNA TGTGCCAGCACCCCCCCGGGGTCCAGGGTCTATGGCTACACCTTC.

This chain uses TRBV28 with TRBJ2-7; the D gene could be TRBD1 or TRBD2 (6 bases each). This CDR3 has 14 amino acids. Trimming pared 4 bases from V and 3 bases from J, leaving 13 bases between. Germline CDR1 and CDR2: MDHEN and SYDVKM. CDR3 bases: TGTGCCAGCAGTTCCCGGAGGGGGGACTACGAGCAGTACTTC. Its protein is CASSSRRGDYEQYF.

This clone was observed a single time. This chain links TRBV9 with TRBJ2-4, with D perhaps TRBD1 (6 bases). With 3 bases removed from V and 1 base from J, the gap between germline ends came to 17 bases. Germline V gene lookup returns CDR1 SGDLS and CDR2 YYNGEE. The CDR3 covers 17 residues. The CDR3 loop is CASSGAQGTAAKNIQYF. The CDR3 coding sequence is TGTGCCAGCAGCGGAGCACAGGGAACGGCGGCCAAAAACATTCAGTACTTC.

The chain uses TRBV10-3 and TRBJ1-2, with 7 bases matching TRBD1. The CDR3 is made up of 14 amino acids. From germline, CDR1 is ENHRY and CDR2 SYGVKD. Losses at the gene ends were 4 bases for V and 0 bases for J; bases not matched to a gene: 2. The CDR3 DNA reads TGTGCCATCAGTGCCGGGACAGCTAACTATGGCTACACCTTC. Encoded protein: CAISAGTANYGYTF.

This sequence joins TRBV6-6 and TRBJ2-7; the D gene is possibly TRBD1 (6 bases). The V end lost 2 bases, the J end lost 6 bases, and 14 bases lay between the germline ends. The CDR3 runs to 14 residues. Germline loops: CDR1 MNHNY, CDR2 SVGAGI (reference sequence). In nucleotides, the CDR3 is TGTGCCAGCAGTTACCGGGACACCCGAGGCGAGCAGTACTTC. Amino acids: CASSYRDTRGEQYF.

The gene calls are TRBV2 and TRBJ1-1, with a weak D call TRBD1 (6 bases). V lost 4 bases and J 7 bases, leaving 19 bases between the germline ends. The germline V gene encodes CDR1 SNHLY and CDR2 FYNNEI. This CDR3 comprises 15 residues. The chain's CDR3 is CASSGGRQVAGEAFF. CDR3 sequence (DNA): TGTGCCAGCAGTGGGGGGCGACAGGTAGCCGGTGAAGCTTTCTTT.

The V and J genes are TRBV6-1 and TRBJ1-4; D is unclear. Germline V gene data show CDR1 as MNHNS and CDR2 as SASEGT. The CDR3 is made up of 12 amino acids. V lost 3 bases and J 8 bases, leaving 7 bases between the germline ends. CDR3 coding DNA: TGTGCCAGCAGTGACAGAGCCGAAAAACTGTTTTTT. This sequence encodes CASSDRAEKLFF.

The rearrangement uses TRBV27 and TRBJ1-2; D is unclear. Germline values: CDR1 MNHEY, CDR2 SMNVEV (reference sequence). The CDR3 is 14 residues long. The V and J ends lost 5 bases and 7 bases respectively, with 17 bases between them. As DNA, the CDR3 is TGTGCCAGCAGTAAAACTGCGGGGAAGGGTGGCTACACCTTC. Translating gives CASSKTAGKGGYTF.

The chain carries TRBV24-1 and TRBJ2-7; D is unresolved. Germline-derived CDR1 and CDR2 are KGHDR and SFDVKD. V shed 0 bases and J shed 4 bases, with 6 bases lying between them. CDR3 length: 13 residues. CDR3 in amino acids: CATSDLWGYEQYF. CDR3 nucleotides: TGTGCCACCAGTGATTTGTGGGGTTACGAGCAGTACTTC.

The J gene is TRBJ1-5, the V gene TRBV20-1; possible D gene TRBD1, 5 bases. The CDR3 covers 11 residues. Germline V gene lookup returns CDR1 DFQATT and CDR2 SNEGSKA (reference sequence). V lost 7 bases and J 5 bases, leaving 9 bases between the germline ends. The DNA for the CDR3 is TGCAGTGGGGGACCATATCAGCCCCAGCATTTT. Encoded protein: CSGGPYQPQHF.

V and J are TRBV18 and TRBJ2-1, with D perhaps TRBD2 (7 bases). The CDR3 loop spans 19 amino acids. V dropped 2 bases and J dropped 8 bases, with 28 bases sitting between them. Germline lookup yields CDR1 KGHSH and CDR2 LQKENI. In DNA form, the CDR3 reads TGTGCCAGCTCACCAAATCAGTGGGGGGGCACAGCCCTTACATATGAGCAGTTCTTC. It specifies CASSPNQWGGTALTYEQFF.

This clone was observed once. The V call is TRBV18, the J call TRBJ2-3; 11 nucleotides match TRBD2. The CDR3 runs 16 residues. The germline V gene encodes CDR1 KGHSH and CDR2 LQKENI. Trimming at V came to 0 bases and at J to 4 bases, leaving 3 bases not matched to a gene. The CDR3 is CASSPPVAGGSDTQYF. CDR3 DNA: TGTGCCAGCTCACCACCCGTAGCGGGGGGGTCAGATACGCAGTATTTT.

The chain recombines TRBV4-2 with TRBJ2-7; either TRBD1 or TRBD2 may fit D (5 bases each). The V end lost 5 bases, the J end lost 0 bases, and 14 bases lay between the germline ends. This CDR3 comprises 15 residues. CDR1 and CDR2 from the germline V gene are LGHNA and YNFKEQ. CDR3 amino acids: CASSSLGRSSYEQYF. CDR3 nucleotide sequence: TGTGCCAGCAGCTCTCTGGGACGGAGCTCCTACGAGCAGTACTTC.

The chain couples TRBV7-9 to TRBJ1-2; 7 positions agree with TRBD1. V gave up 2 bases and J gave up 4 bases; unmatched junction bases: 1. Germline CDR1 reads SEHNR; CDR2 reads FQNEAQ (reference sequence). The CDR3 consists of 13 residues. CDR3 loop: CASSLQGGYGYTF. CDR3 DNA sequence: TGTGCCAGCAGCTTACAGGGGGGCTATGGCTACACCTTC.

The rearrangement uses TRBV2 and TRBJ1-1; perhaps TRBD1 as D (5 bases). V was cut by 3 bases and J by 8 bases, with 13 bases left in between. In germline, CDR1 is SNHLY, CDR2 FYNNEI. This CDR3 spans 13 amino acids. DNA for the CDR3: TGTGCCAGCAGTGAGCGGGAAAGGGGAGAAGCTTTCTTT. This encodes CASSERERGEAFF.

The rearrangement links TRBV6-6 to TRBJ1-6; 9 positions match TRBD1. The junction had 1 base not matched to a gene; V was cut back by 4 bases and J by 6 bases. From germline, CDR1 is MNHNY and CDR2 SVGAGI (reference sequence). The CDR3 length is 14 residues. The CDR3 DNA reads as TGTGCCAGCAGTTCGACAGGGGGTAATTCACCCCTCCACTTT. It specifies CASSSTGGNSPLHF.

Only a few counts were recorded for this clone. The CDR3 protein is CASRPGRVNTEAFF. The CDR3 DNA follows: TGTGCCAGCAGACCGGGGCGGGTGAACACTGAAGCTTTCTTT. The chain links TRBV28 to TRBJ1-1; D perhaps matches TRBD1 (5 bases). The CDR3 has 14 residues. Germline values: CDR1 MDHEN, CDR2 SYDVKM. Trimming shortened V by 6 bases and J by 0 bases, and 11 bases separated the two germline ends. Based on the CDR3 plus reference TRBV28 and TRBJ1-1, the full variable domain is DVKVTQSSRYLVKRTGEKVFLECVQDMDHENMFWYRQDPGLGLRLIYFSYDVKMKEKGDIPEGYSVSREKKERFSLILESASTNQTSMYLCASRPGRVNTEAFFGQGTRLTVV.

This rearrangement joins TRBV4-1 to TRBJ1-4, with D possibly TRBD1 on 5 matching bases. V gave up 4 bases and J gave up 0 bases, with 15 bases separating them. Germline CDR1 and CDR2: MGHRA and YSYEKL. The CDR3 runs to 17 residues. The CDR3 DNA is TGCGCCAGCAGCCGAGCGTCTCAGGGAGCAACTAATGAAAAACTGTTTTTT. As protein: CASSRASQGATNEKLFF.

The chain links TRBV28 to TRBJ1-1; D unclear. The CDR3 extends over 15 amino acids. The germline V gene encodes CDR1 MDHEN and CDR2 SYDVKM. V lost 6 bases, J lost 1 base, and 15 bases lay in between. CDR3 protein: CASRFPGWKNTEAFF. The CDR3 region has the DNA TGTGCCAGCAGGTTCCCGGGGTGGAAGAACACTGAAGCTTTCTTT. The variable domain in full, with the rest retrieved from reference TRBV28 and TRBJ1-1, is DVKVTQSSRYLVKRTGEKVFLECVQDMDHENMFWYRQDPGLGLRLIYFSYDVKMKEKGDIPEGYSVSREKKERFSLILESASTNQTSMYLCASRFPGWKNTEAFFGQGTRLTVV.

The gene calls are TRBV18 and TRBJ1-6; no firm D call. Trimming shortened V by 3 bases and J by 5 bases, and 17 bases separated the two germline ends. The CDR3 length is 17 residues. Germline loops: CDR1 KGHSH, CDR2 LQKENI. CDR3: CASSPSVGSKDNSPLHF. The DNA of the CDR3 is TGTGCCAGCTCACCGTCAGTCGGTAGCAAAGATAATTCACCCCTCCACTTT. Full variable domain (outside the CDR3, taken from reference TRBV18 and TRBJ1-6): NAGVMQNPRHLVRRRGQEARLRCSPMKGHSHVYWYRQLPEEGLKFMVYLQKENIIDESGMPKERFSAEFPKEGPSILRIQQVVRGDSAAYFCASSPSVGSKDNSPLHFGNGTRLTVT.

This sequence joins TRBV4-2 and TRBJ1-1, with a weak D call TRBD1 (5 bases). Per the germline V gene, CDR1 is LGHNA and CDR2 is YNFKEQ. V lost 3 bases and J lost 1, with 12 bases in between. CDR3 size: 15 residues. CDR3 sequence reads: CASSQGHTQNTEAFF. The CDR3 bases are TGTGCCAGCAGCCAGGGGCACACCCAGAACACTGAAGCTTTCTTT.

The CDR3 bases are TGCGCCAGCAGCTTGAACGCGTTCGGGGGGCACACCGGGGAGCTGTTTTTT. Translating it yields CASSLNAFGGHTGELFF. The V and J genes are TRBV5-1 and TRBJ2-2, with D perhaps TRBD2 (7 bases). The CDR3 is made up of 17 amino acids. CDR1 and CDR2 from the germline V gene are SGHRS and YFSETQ. Trimming took off 1 base at V and 3 bases at J, with 16 bases between the two ends.

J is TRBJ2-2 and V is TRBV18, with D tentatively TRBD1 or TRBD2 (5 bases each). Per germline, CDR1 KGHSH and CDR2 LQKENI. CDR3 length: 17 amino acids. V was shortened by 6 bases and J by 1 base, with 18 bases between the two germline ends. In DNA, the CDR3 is TGTGCCAGCTCGCCCCCCCTCGGGACGGGGAACACCGGGGAGCTGTTTTTT. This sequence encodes CASSPPLGTGNTGELFF.

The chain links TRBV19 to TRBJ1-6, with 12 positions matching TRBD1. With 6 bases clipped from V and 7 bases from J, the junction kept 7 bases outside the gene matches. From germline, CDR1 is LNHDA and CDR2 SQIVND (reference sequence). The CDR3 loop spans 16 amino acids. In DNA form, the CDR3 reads TGTGCCAGTAGGGGACAGGGGGCACGCGTCAATTCACCCCTCCACTTT. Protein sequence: CASRGQGARVNSPLHF.

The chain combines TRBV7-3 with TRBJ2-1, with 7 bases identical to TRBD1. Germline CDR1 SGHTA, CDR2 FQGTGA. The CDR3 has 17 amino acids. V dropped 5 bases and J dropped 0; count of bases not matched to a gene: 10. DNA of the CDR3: TGTGCCAGCAGCCCAACCCCACAGGGGAGCTCCTACAATGAGCAGTTCTTC. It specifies CASSPTPQGSSYNEQFF.

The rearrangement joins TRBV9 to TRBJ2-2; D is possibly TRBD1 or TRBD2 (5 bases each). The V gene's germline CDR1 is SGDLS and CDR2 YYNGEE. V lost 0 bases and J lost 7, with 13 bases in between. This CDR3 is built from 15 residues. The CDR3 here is CASSVGGAANGELFF. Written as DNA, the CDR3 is TGTGCCAGCAGCGTAGGAGGGGCGGCGAACGGGGAGCTGTTTTTT.

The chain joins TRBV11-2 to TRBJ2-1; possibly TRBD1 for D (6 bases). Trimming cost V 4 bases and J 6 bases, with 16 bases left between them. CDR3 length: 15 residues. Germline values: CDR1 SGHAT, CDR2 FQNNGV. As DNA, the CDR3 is TGTGCCAGCAGCTACCCCACAGGGTCTCTCAATGAGCAGTTCTTC. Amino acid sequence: CASSYPTGSLNEQFF.

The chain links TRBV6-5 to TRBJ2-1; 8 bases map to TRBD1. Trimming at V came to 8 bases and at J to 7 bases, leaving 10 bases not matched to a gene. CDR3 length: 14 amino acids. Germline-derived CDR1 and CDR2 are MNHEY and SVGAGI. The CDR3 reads CASWSGQVGNEQFF. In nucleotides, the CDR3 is TGTGCCAGCTGGTCGGGACAGGTGGGAAATGAGCAGTTCTTC.

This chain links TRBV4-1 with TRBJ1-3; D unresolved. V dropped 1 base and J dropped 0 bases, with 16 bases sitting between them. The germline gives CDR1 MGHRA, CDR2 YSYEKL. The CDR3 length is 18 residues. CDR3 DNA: TGCGCCAGCAGCCAAGTTGAAGCCGGGCTCCTCTCTGGAAACACCATATATTTT. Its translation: CASSQVEAGLLSGNTIYF.

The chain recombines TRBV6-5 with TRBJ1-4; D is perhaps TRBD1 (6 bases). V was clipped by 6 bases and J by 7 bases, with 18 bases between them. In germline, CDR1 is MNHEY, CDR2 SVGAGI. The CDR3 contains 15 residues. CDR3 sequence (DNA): TGTGCCAGCAGCCTACAGGGAGGGGGGTTTGAAAAACTGTTTTTT. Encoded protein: CASSLQGGGFEKLFF.